This is a list of T cell receptor beta chains from one sample in a study of patients and donors after allogeneic stem cell transplantation. Each CDR3 protein is one row after TCRdb ran MiXCR on the RT-PCR reads. The table has about 400,000 distinct CDR3 sequences, roughly 17% seen once; the top ten hold roughly 7.2%. The sequencing sample was made of blood, either unsorted or a sorted T cell fraction (not recorded which). All receptors derive from a human donor who was either an allogeneic HSCT recipient or a stem cell or donor lymphocyte infusion donor (not recorded which). It is not recorded whose cells these are; they may come from a transplant donor. The CDR3 runs from the conserved cysteine through the conserved F or W. For some rows the clone size is stated as once, few or many, or as a class when expanded; others skip it.

>TRBV6-5|few|TRBJ2-2
CASSYAGFYTGELFF
>TRBV9|.|TRBJ2-7
CASSEGGVYDEQYF
>TRBV5-2|.|TRBJ2-1
CASSSSRGTSGRAYNEQFF
>TRBV18|.|TRBJ2-5
CASSPGLIGETQYF
>TRBV12-3/TRBV12-4|.|TRBJ2-1
CASRSRYNEQFF
>TRBV7-8|few|TRBJ1-1
CASSFRGKSEAFF
>TRBV20-1|many|TRBJ2-1
CSARDRIAGVSEQFF
>TRBV28|.|TRBJ1-2
CASSWGSTGDIYGYTF
>TRBV12-3/TRBV12-4|few|TRBJ1-6
CASSSPDRWNSPLHF
>TRBV13|few|TRBJ2-1
CASSTTMRNEQFF
>TRBV30|.|TRBJ1-2
CAWANYGYTF
>TRBV11-1|few|TRBJ2-1
CASSRLAQPSSYNEQFF
>TRBV2|.|TRBJ1-3
CASSEEGFSGNTIYF
>TRBV19|.|TRBJ2-7
CASSIQGQGASYEQYF
>TRBV20-1|.|TRBJ2-3
CSAGRLDTQYF
>TRBV24-1|few|TRBJ2-3
CATSDHGQGSPDTQYF
>TRBV20-1|.|TRBJ2-3
CSARPSGFTDTQYF
>TRBV7-8|few|TRBJ2-7
CASSPERGSYEQYF
>TRBV13|few|TRBJ2-2
CASSLLAGVLRETGELFF
>TRBV25-1|few|TRBJ1-6
CASSEGSGGAGSPLHF
>TRBV4-3|.|TRBJ1-1
CASSQERDSVMTEAFF
>TRBV4-1|many|TRBJ1-4
CASSSRGGATNEKLFF
>TRBV29-1|.|TRBJ1-1
CSVEPASAFF
>TRBV4-2|few|TRBJ1-1
CASSQDPGDTEAFF
>TRBV10-3|.|TRBJ1-1
CAISDRVNTEAFF
>TRBV2|.|TRBJ2-1
CATHLAGAYYNEQFF
>TRBV2|once|TRBJ2-4
CASSDYRRRFPNIQYF
>TRBV4-1|many|TRBJ2-7
CASSARTGTAYEQYF
>TRBV27|many|TRBJ2-1
CASSLSLTGYNEQFF
>TRBV6-1|.|TRBJ2-1
CASSALAGTYNEQFF
>TRBV28|many|TRBJ1-1
CASSFLDRGSTEAFF
>TRBV7-6|few|TRBJ1-2
CASSLDSGSPYGYTF
>TRBV24-1|few|TRBJ2-2
CATRTEGTGELFF
>TRBV29-1|many|TRBJ2-1
CSVAGTVLRNEQFF
>TRBV30|.|TRBJ2-2
CAWTNGAMTVNTGELFF
>TRBV6-6|.|TRBJ1-1
CASSFQRTTEAFF
>TRBV4-1|many|TRBJ2-7
CASSQGDRVLYEQYF
>TRBV7-9|.|TRBJ2-5
CANSLIAGEKETQYF
>TRBV12-3/TRBV12-4|.|TRBJ2-2
CASRDPAGGPNTGELFF
>TRBV19|.|TRBJ2-2
CASSINPTLNTGELFF
>TRBV14|once|TRBJ2-3
CASSQRGAIDTQYF
>TRBV9|few|TRBJ2-1
CASRKAGEYNEQFF
>TRBV10-3|.|TRBJ2-2
CAIRGVNTGELFF
>TRBV10-3|.|TRBJ2-5
CAISDSAADRGTQYF
>TRBV27|.|TRBJ1-2
CASSFSPDGPYGYTF